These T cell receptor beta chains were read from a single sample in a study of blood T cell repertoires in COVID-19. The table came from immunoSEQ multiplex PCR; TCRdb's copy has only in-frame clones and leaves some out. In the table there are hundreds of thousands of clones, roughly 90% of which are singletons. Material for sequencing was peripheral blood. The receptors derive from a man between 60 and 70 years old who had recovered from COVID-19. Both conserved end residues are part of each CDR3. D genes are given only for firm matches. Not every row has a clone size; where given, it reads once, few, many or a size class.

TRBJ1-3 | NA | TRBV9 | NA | TGTGCCAGCAGCGACGCAGGCTCTGGAAACACCATATATTTT | CASSDAGSGNTIYF
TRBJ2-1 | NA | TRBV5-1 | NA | TGCGCCAGCAGAGGGGCAGGCTCCTACAATGAGCAGTTCTTC | CASRGAGSYNEQFF
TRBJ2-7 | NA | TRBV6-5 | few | TGTGCCAGCAGTTACGGGACAAGCGACGGCGAGCAGTACTTC | CASSYGTSDGEQYF
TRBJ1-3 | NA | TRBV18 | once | TGTGCCAGCTCACCATATGAGGGAAACTCTGGAAACACCATATATTTT | CASSPYEGNSGNTIYF
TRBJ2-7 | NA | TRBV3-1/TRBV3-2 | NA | TGTGCCAGCAGCCAAGATCGAACGGAGGGGAGGGAGCAGTACTTC | CASSQDRTEGREQYF
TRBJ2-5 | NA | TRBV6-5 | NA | TGTGCCAGCAGACTAGGGAGTCGAGAGACCCAGTACTTC | CASRLGSRETQYF
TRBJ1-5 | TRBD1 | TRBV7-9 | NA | TGTGCCAGCAGCCCAACGGGACAGGGAAAGGAACAGCCCCAGCATTTT | CASSPTGQGKEQPQHF
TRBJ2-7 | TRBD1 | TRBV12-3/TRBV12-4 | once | TGTGCCAGCAGTTTAGCAGGGGGCTCCGAGCAGTACTTC | CASSLAGGSEQYF
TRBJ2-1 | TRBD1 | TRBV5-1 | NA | TGCGCCAGCAGCGAGACAGGGGCATCCTACAATGAGCAGTTCTTC | CASSETGASYNEQFF
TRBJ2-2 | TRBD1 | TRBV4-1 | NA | TGCGCCAGCAGCCAGGGACAGGTAAACACCGGGGAGCTGTTTTTT | CASSQGQVNTGELFF
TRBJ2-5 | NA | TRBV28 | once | TGTGCCAGCTACCCTTCGGACAGCCAAGAGACCCAGTACTTC | CASYPSDSQETQYF
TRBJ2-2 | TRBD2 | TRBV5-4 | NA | TGTGCCAGCAGCTCCGGGACTAGCCGGAACACCGGGGAGCTGTTTTTT | CASSSGTSRNTGELFF
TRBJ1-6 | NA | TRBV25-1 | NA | TGTGCCAGCACGAGCTCCTATAATTCACCCCTCCACTTT | CASTSSYNSPLHF
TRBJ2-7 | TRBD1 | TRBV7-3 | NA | TGTGCCAGCAGCCCAACAGGGGCGGGCGAGCAGTACTTC | CASSPTGAGEQYF
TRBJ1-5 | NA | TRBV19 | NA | TGTGCCAGTAGTATATACGGGGTCAGCAATCAGCCCCAGCATTTT | CASSIYGVSNQPQHF
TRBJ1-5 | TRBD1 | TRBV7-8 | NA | TGTGCCAGCAGCTCGGGGACAGGGAGAGGGGGAAATCAGCCCCAGCATTTT | CASSSGTGRGGNQPQHF
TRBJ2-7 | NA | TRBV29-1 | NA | TGCAGCGTGCTATCGTACGAGCAGTACTTC | CSVLSYEQYF
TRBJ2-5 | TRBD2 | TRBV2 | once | TGTGCCAGCAGTGGGGGCCCTAGCGGGGCATGGGAGACCCAGTACTTC | CASSGGPSGAWETQYF
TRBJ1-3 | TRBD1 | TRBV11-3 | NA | TGTGCCAGCAGCCCGGGACAGGGGCTCTCTGGAAACACCATATATTTT | CASSPGQGLSGNTIYF
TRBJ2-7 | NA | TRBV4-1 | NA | TGCGCCAGCAGCCACCCCGACAGTCTACGCGTGCAGTACTTC | CASSHPDSLRVQYF
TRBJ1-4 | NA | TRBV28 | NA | TGTGCCAGCAGTGAAAGGGGCGGAGATGAAAAACTGTTTTTT | CASSERGGDEKLFF
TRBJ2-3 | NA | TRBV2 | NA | TGTGCCAGCAAATGGGATTTAGGGGCAACAGATACGCAGTATTTT | CASKWDLGATDTQYF
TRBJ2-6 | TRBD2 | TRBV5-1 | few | TGCGCCAGCAGCGTAGCGGGGTTTGGTCCCGGGGCCAACGTCCTGACTTTC | CASSVAGFGPGANVLTF
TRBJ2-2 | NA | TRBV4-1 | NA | TGCGCCAGCAGCCAAGTTTGGGCAGGGGAGCTGTTTTTT | CASSQVWAGELFF
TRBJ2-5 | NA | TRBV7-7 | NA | TGTGCTAGCAGCTCCGGACAGAGTAGAGAGACCCAGTACTTC | CASSSGQSRETQYF
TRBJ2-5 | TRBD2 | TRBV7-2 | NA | TGTGCCAGCATGGGTCTAGCGGGGGCCCTAGGGACCCAGTACTTC | CASMGLAGALGTQYF
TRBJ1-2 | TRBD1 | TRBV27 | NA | TGTGCCAGCACACTAGCAGGGGGCGGTGATGGCTACACCTTC | CASTLAGGGDGYTF
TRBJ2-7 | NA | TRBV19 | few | TGTGCCAGTAGTATGCGGGGTCCCTACGAGCAGTACTTC | CASSMRGPYEQYF
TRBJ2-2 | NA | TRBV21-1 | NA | TGTGCCAGCAGCGGACGGGAGAACACCGGGGAGCTGTTTTTT | CASSGRENTGELFF
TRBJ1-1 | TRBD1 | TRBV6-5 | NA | TGTGCCAGCACCCCAGGACAGGGGGCAACTGAAGCTTTCTTT | CASTPGQGATEAFF
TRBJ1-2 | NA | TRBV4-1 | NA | TGCGCCAGCAGCCCGACAGGTCGAGGCTACACCTTC | CASSPTGRGYTF
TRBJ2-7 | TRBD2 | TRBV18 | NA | TGTGCCAGCAACGGCCGAGTTGGGCTAGCGGCGTACGAGCAGTACTTC | CASNGRVGLAAYEQYF
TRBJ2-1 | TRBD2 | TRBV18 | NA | TGTGCCAGCTCACCTGGGACTAGTTGGGAGCAGTTCTTC | CASSPGTSWEQFF
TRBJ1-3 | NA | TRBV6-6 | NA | TGTGCCAGCAGTTACTCAGTCGGGAACTCTGGAAACACCATATATTTT | CASSYSVGNSGNTIYF
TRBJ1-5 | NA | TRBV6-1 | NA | TGTGCCAGCAGTGAACCGGGATCGAGGCCCCAGCATTTT | CASSEPGSRPQHF
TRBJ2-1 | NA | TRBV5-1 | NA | TGCGCCAGCAGTCGGGGTACGGAGGGGAATGAGCAGTTCTTC | CASSRGTEGNEQFF
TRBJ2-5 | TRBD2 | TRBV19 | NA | TGTGCCAGTTCTACCGGGACTAGCGGACAAGAGACCCAGTACTTC | CASSTGTSGQETQYF
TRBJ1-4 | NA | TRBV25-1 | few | TGTGCCAGCAGTGAATATAAGAGGGGGAAAGGGGAAAAACTGTTTTTT | CASSEYKRGKGEKLFF
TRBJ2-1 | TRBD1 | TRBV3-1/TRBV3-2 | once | TGTGCCAGCAGCCAAGCGGGACCCTCAGGGGGATATGAGCAGTTCTTC | CASSQAGPSGGYEQFF
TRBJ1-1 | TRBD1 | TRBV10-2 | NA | TGCGCCAGCAGTTTGGACAGGCTCGCTGAAGCTTTCTTT | CASSLDRLAEAFF